Included here is one T cell receptor beta chain sequence, with context. It may be a read error: a sequence one base away is much more abundant. This record belongs to a study of blood T cells in healthy people across ages. The use of a sample-barcoded 5' primer and a J-beta primer mix characterized a second PCR of 7 to 11 cycles. MiXCR was run by TCRdb on the 5' RACE reads, yielding one entry per CDR3 protein. Among some 790,000 distinct CDR3 sequences listed, more than 25% were seen once. The clonotype was recovered from a woman at least 80 years old in good health. Sequenced material: blood.

The CDR3 nucleotides are TGTGCCGGCAGTTTGGGCGGCGGGGGCTCACGTAATTCACCCCTCCACTTT. Its translation is CAGSLGGGGSRNSPLHF. The chain carries TRBV12-3 or TRBV12-4 and TRBJ1-6; weak D call: TRBD1 (6 bases). CDR3 length equals 17 residues.